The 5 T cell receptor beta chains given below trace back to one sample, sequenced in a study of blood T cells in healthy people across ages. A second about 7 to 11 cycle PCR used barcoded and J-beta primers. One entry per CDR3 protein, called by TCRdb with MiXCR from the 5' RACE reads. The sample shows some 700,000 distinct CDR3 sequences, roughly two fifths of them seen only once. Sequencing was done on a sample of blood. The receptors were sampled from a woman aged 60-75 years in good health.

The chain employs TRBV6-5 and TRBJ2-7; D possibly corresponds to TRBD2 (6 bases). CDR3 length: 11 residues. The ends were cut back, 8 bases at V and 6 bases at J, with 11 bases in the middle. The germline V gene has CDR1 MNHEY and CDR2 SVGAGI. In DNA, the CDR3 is TGTGCCAGCGGTAGGCGGGGCGAGCAGTACTTC. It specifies CASGRRGEQYF.

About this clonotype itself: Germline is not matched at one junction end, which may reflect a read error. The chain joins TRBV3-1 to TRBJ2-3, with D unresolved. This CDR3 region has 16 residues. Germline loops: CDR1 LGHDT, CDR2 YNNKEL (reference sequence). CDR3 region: CASSQGVTTGTDTQYF. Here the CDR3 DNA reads TGTGCCAGCAGCCAAGGGGTGACAACTGGCACGGATACGCAGTATTTT.

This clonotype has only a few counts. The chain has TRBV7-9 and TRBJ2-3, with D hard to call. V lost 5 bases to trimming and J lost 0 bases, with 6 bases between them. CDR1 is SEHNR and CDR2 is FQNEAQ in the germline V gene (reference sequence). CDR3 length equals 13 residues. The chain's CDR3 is CASSETSTDTQYF. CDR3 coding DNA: TGTGCCAGCAGCGAAACTAGCACAGATACGCAGTATTTT.

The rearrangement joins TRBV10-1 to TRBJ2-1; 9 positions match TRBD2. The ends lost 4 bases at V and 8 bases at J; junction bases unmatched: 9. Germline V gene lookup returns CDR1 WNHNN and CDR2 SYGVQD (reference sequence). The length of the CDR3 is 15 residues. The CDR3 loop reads CASSVTPAGGDEQFF. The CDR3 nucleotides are TGCGCCAGCAGTGTTACCCCAGCGGGGGGAGATGAGCAGTTCTTC.

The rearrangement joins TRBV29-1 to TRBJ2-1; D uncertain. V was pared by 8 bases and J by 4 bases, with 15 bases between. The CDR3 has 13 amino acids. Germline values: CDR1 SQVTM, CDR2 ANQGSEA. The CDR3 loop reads CSIRRTFYNEQFF. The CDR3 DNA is TGCAGCATAAGACGGACCTTTTACAATGAGCAGTTCTTC.